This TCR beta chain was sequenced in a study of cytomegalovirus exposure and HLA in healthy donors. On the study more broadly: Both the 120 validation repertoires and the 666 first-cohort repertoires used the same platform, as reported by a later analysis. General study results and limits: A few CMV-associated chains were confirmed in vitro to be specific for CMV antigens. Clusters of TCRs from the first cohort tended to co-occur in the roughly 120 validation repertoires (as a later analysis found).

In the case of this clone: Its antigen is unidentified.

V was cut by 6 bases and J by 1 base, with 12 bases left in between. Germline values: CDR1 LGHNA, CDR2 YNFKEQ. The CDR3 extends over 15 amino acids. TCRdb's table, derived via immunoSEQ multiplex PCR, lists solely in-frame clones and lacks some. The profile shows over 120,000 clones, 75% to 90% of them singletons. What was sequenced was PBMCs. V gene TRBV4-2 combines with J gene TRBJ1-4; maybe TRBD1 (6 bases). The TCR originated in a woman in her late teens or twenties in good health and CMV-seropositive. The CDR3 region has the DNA TGTGCCAGCAGTGAACAGGGTAAAACTAATGAAAAACTGTTTTTT. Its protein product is CASSEQGKTNEKLFF.